This T cell receptor beta chain was captured in a study of blood T cell repertoires in COVID-19. Whole-study context: T cells, B-cell-depleted T cells, or PBMCs provided the cDNA or gDNA that served as material.

Authors' analysis steps: Amplification of reference gene primers provided the estimated nucleated cell counts. Some clones are missing from TCRdb's copy, which holds only in-frame ones; the method was immunoSEQ multiplex PCR. V, J and clone size were drawn from that table, and D and trimming were deduced from the DNA. This sample has around 200,000 clones, with around 80% found just once. Recruits, aged roughly 18 to 100 years, lived in 20 to 30 US areas. Assignment of participants to cohorts was predicated upon participant-reported clinical history. This receptor was identified in a woman aged 40 to 50 with acute COVID-19. The sample consisted of PBMCs or T cells enriched from blood (not recorded which).

The CDR3 protein is CASSYGQANQPQHF. The CDR3 DNA follows: TGTGCCAGCAGCTACGGACAGGCGAATCAGCCCCAGCATTTT. The gene calls are TRBV9 and TRBJ1-5; 7 bases are a match to TRBD1. The ends lost 4 bases at V and 4 bases at J; junction bases unmatched: 5. CDR1 is SGDLS, CDR2 YYNGEE, per germline. CDR3 size: 14 residues. Full variable domain (outside the CDR3, taken from reference TRBV9 and TRBJ1-5): DSGVTQTPKHLITATGQRVTLRCSPRSGDLSVYWYQQSLDQGLQFLIQYYNGEERAKGNILERFSAQQFPDLHSELNLSSLELGDSALYFCASSYGQANQPQHFGDGTRLSIL.